The next 15 T cell receptor beta chains were all read from a single sample in a study of T cell repertoires in cytomegalovirus infection. Using its own MiXCR run on the reads, TCRdb lists one record per CDR3 protein. Of 290,000 or so distinct CDR3 sequences in the sample, 25% were seen once. The sample comprised PBMCs. The receptors derive from a human donor in good health (CMV status not recorded). Some clones in this sample may be carry-over from other donors' samples.

This sequence joins TRBV9 and TRBJ1-4, with D possibly TRBD1 on 5 matching bases. Germline V gene sequence: CDR1 SGDLS, CDR2 YYNGEE. V shed 2 bases and J shed 3 bases, with 11 bases lying between them. This CDR3 has 15 residues. CDR3 bases: TGTGCCAGCAGCGTCGCCGGGACTTCTAATGAAAAACTGTTTTTT. The encoded protein is CASSVAGTSNEKLFF.

This clonotype was counted a few times. The chain is built from TRBV20-1 and TRBJ2-3; D gene unclear. Germline CDR1 DFQATT, CDR2 SNEGSKA (reference sequence). CDR3 length: 14 amino acids. V lost 3 bases to trimming and J lost 0 bases, with 10 bases between them. This chain's CDR3 is CSASRSSSTDTQYF. The CDR3 DNA is TGCAGTGCTAGCCGCTCGAGTAGCACAGATACGCAGTATTTT.

This clonotype was detected only a few times. The gene calls are TRBV28 and TRBJ2-2, with 10 bases matching TRBD1. V trimming: 7 bases; J trimming: 7 bases; junction bases outside the gene matches: 9. The CDR3 runs to 15 residues. Per the germline V gene, CDR1 is MDHEN and CDR2 is SYDVKM. The CDR3 bases are TGTGCCAGCAACCCAGGACAGGGGGGTTTCGGGGAGCTGTTTTTT. This encodes CASNPGQGGFGELFF.

This clonotype was detected only a few times. The genes are TRBV11-2 and TRBJ2-3; TRBD2 aligns across 9 bases. The CDR3 spans 15 residues. CDR1 is SGHAT and CDR2 is FQNNGV in the germline V gene. Germline trimming cut 3 bases from V and 6 bases from J; bases unmatched to any gene: 7. Written as DNA, the CDR3 is TGTGCCAGCAGCTTCGCGGGGGGGCCGGGGGATACGCAGTATTTT. This translates into CASSFAGGPGDTQYF. Using reference TRBV11-2 and TRBJ2-3 for the parts outside the CDR3, the full variable domain is EAGVAQSPRYKIIEKRQSVAFWCNPISGHATLYWYQQILGQGPKLLIQFQNNGVVDDSQLPKDRFSAERLKGVDSTLKIQPAKLEDSAVYLCASSFAGGPGDTQYFGPGTRLTVL.

The chain uses TRBV29-1 and TRBJ2-7, with 10 bases lining up with TRBD2. The V and J ends lost 4 bases and 3 bases, in that order; junction bases with no gene match: 9. Germline CDR1 is SQVTM and CDR2 is ANQGSEA. CDR3 length: 15 amino acids. CDR3 residues: CSVVWLAGDYYEQYF. Here the CDR3 DNA reads TGCAGCGTTGTGTGGCTAGCGGGAGATTACTACGAGCAGTACTTC.

This clonotype was counted once. V usage is TRBV5-1 and J usage is TRBJ2-1, with TRBD1 matching 10 bases. V trimming: 4 bases; J trimming: 4 bases; junction bases outside the gene matches: 5. The CDR3 loop spans 15 amino acids. Germline CDR1 is SGHRS and CDR2 is YFSETQ. The CDR3 loop is CASSARDRGYNEQFF. CDR3 DNA: TGCGCCAGCAGCGCCAGGGACAGGGGTTACAATGAGCAGTTCTTC.

This clonotype turned up a few times. CDR3 in DNA: TGTGCCAGCAGCGAACTAGCGGGGGGAGATACGCAGTATTTT. Amino acid sequence: CASSELAGGDTQYF. The chain uses TRBV7-3 and TRBJ2-3, with TRBD2 matching over 12 bases. The CDR3 sequence is 14 residues long. With 5 bases clipped from V and 5 bases from J, the junction kept 2 bases outside the gene matches. Looked up from germline, CDR1 is SGHTA and CDR2 is FQGTGA.

This clonotype was picked up many times. This chain links TRBV7-2 with TRBJ2-2, with D perhaps matching TRBD2 (5 bases). This CDR3 contains 15 residues. Germline V gene sequence: CDR1 SGHTA, CDR2 FQGNSA. Trimming pared 0 bases from V and 5 bases from J, leaving 10 bases between. This CDR3 is CASSLAGEKTGELFF. Here the CDR3 DNA reads TGTGCCAGCAGCTTAGCGGGAGAGAAGACCGGGGAGCTGTTTTTT.

This chain links TRBV5-5 with TRBJ2-4; the D is unclear. There are 14 residues in the CDR3. The V and J ends lost 3 bases and 6 bases respectively, with 13 bases between them. Germline V gene sequence: CDR1 SGHKS, CDR2 YYEKEE (reference sequence). The CDR3: CASSSYMGPNIQYF. CDR3 nucleotides: TGTGCCAGCAGCTCATACATGGGTCCAAACATTCAGTACTTC. The whole variable domain, remainder taken from reference TRBV5-5 and TRBJ2-4, is DAGVTQSPTHLIKTRGQQVTLRCSPISGHKSVSWYQQVLGQGPQFIFQYYEKEERGRGNFPDRFSARQFPNYSSELNVNALLLGDSALYLCASSSYMGPNIQYFGAGTRLSVL.

The rearrangement joins TRBV29-1 to TRBJ2-7; 9 nucleotides align to TRBD2. J lost 5 bases, V lost 6 bases, and 5 bases had no gene match. CDR3 length: 12 amino acids. Germline V CDR1 and CDR2: SQVTM, ANQGSEA. The CDR3 DNA follows: TGCAGCGTCCTTAGCGGGAGCCACGAGCAGTACTTC. Protein product: CSVLSGSHEQYF.

The chain recombines TRBV28 with TRBJ1-4, with D perhaps matching TRBD1 (5 bases). The CDR3 spans 15 residues. Trimming stripped 0 bases from V and 2 bases from J, with 7 bases between. CDR1 and CDR2 (germline): MDHEN, SYDVKM. In nucleotides, the CDR3 is TGTGCCAGCAGTTTATGGGCAGGGACTAATGAAAAACTGTTTTTT. Its protein product is CASSLWAGTNEKLFF.

The rearrangement uses TRBV11-2 and TRBJ2-7; 11 bases agree with TRBD2. With V trimmed by 5 bases and J by 3 bases, 6 bases remained unmatched. The germline V gene has CDR1 SGHAT and CDR2 FQNNGV. This CDR3 has 15 amino acids. CDR3: CASSPRLAGIYEQYF. CDR3 DNA: TGTGCCAGCAGCCCCCGACTAGCGGGAATCTACGAGCAGTACTTC.

This clonotype was counted ten times or more. The rearrangement links TRBV7-2 to TRBJ1-5; TRBD1 is a possible D gene (6 bases). CDR1 SGHTA and CDR2 FQGNSA come from the germline V gene. Trimming removed 1 base from V and 10 bases from J, with 11 bases in between. The CDR3 consists of 13 residues. Here the CDR3 reads CASSLEQGQPQHF. CDR3 DNA: TGTGCCAGCAGCTTAGAGCAGGGGCAACCCCAGCATTTT.

This clonotype was recorded at least ten times. V usage is TRBV7-9 and J usage is TRBJ2-6; 10 bases map to TRBD2. This CDR3 spans 16 amino acids. J gave up 2 bases and V 5 bases, and 3 bases lay outside the gene matches. Germline CDR1 is SEHNR and CDR2 is FQNEAQ (reference sequence). CDR3 sequence (DNA): TGTGCCAGCAGCCCAGCGGGGGGGACTGGGGCCAACGTCCTGACTTTC. Protein: CASSPAGGTGANVLTF.

V is TRBV2 and J is TRBJ2-7; 9 nucleotides line up with TRBD2. The germline V gene has CDR1 SNHLY and CDR2 FYNNEI. The ends lost 4 bases at V and 4 bases at J; junction bases unmatched: 29. This CDR3 region has 22 residues. The CDR3 DNA sequence: TGTGCCAGCAGTGCCCGGGATAGCTGGACAGAGCTAGCGGGGAGCGGCGGTTACGAGCAGTACTTC. It yields the protein CASSARDSWTELAGSGGYEQYF.